These 19 T cell receptor beta chains share one sample of origin, sequenced in a study of chemoradiotherapy in HPV16-positive cancers. The method was immunoSEQ multiplex PCR; TCRdb's version includes in-frame clones alone and lacks a portion of them. The sample contains about 5,900 clones, roughly 84% of which appear only once. Here the sequenced sample was tumor tissue, taken from a patient who underwent chemoradiotherapy. These receptors came from a human donor with HPV-associated anogenital cancer.

The genes are TRBV4-1 and TRBJ1-2; 8 bases agree with TRBD1. V lost 1 base and J lost 8; bases outside the gene matches: 18. This CDR3 is built from 18 residues. Per germline, CDR1 MGHRA and CDR2 YSYEKL. CDR3 coding DNA: TGCGCCAGCAGCCAAGGGGGCGAACAGGGGGTCTCATTGGGGGGCTACACCTTC. Translation gives CASSQGGEQGVSLGGYTF.

V usage is TRBV6-5 and J usage is TRBJ2-2; 7 positions agree with TRBD2. With V trimmed by 4 bases and J by 7 bases, 6 bases remained unmatched. The CDR3 has 14 residues. The germline gives CDR1 MNHEY, CDR2 SVGAGI. The CDR3: CASSSGRGIGELFF. The DNA of the CDR3 is TGTGCCAGCAGTTCGGGGAGGGGAATCGGGGAGCTGTTTTTT.

The chain joins TRBV5-1 to TRBJ2-3; no clear D. Trimming took off 0 bases at V and 1 base at J, with 9 bases between the two ends. Germline assignment: CDR1 SGHRS and CDR2 YFSETQ. The CDR3 totals 15 residues. This chain's CDR3 is CASSLGLGGTDTQYF. CDR3 bases: TGCGCCAGCAGCTTGGGACTGGGTGGCACAGATACGCAGTATTTT.

This sequence joins TRBV2 and TRBJ2-7, with 8 bases identical to TRBD1. This CDR3 region has 13 residues. CDR1 and CDR2 (germline): SNHLY, FYNNEI. J lost 4 bases, V lost 6 bases, and 5 bases had no gene match. The CDR3 nucleotides read TGTGCCAGCAGCGCAGGGGGCACGTACGAGCAGTACTTC. This codes for CASSAGGTYEQYF.

The gene calls are TRBV6-1 and TRBJ1-6; 9 bases map to TRBD1. Germline V gene lookup returns CDR1 MNHNS and CDR2 SASEGT. This CDR3 has 17 amino acids. V shed 4 bases and J 7 bases; nucleotides not matched to a gene: 11. CDR3 in DNA: TGTGCCAGCAGTGCCCTGACAGGGGGATCGTCGAATTCACCCCTCCACTTT. Translating it yields CASSALTGGSSNSPLHF.

V usage is TRBV5-4 and J usage is TRBJ2-7, with 9 bases matching TRBD1. With 4 bases clipped from V and 3 bases from J, the junction kept 5 bases outside the gene matches. The germline V gene has CDR1 SGHNT and CDR2 YYREEE (reference sequence). CDR3 length: 14 amino acids. The CDR3 region has the DNA TGTGCCAGCAGCCTATCGGGACAGGGCTACGAGCAGTACTTC. This translates into CASSLSGQGYEQYF.

The chain employs TRBV7-2 and TRBJ2-5; no reliable D call. This CDR3 contains 14 residues. Per germline, CDR1 SGHTA and CDR2 FQGNSA. Between the trimmed V and J ends, which lost 7 bases and 3 bases, there was a span of 15 bases. The CDR3 DNA reads as TGTGCCAGCAAGACTTACCTGGCGAAAGAGACCCAGTACTTC. Translation: CASKTYLAKETQYF.

CDR3 amino acids: CASLTVVRGQETQYF. Here the CDR3 DNA reads TGTGCCAGCCTCACGGTCGTGAGGGGGCAAGAGACCCAGTACTTC. V and J are TRBV28 and TRBJ2-5, with a tentative D call TRBD1 (6 bases). The CDR3 covers 15 residues. Trimming removed 8 bases from V and 2 bases from J, with 18 bases in between. Germline CDR1 and CDR2: MDHEN and SYDVKM.

The table lists this clone with a few counts. This chain connects TRBV27 to TRBJ1-1; TRBD1 matches at 7 bases. The CDR3 contains 13 residues. Germline V CDR1 and CDR2: MNHEY, SMNVEV (reference sequence). V lost 6 bases to trimming and J lost 5 bases; unmatched junction nucleotides: 6. CDR3 sequence (DNA): TGTGCCAGCAGCACGACAGGGCGAACTGAAGCTTTCTTT. Translating it yields CASSTTGRTEAFF.

This chain uses TRBV5-1 with TRBJ2-3; tentative D call: TRBD2 (6 bases). The CDR3 has 14 amino acids. V gave up 1 base and J gave up 4 bases, with 10 bases separating them. Germline loops: CDR1 SGHRS, CDR2 YFSETQ. The CDR3 spells CASSLPGTPDTQYF. The CDR3, as DNA: TGCGCCAGCAGCTTGCCCGGGACTCCAGATACGCAGTATTTT.

V usage is TRBV18 and J usage is TRBJ2-3; D possibly matches TRBD1 or TRBD2 (5 bases each). The germline V gene has CDR1 KGHSH and CDR2 LQKENI. The CDR3 spans 14 residues. The V and J ends lost 3 bases and 4 bases respectively, with 11 bases between them. In DNA, the CDR3 is TGTGCCAGCTCACCTTGGCTGGGGGCAGATACGCAGTATTTT. Translating it yields CASSPWLGADTQYF.

The chain employs TRBV9 and TRBJ2-1; 8 bases are a match to TRBD2. Trimming cost V 2 bases and J 9 bases; bases outside gene matches: 7. This CDR3 has 14 amino acids. Germline CDR1 and CDR2: SGDLS and YYNGEE. As DNA, the CDR3 is TGTGCCAGCAGCGTCGACGGGGGGGCGGGTGAGCAGTTCTTC. Translation: CASSVDGGAGEQFF.

The chain couples TRBV18 to TRBJ2-5; D unresolved. The J call may be in error: the DNA end matches TRBJ2-7 better. Germline V CDR1 and CDR2: KGHSH, LQKENI. This CDR3 contains 12 residues. CDR3 residues: CASSLLVSEQYF. CDR3 nucleotide sequence: TGTGCCAGCTCCCTTCTAGTGAGCGAGCAGTACTTC.

The chain has TRBV9 and TRBJ2-3, with D unclear. The CDR3 is 13 residues long. The V end lost 3 bases, the J end lost 0 bases, and 5 bases lay between the germline ends. Germline V lookup: CDR1 SGDLS, CDR2 YYNGEE. CDR3 DNA: TGTGCCAGCAGCGAACAGAGCACAGATACGCAGTATTTT. Its translation is CASSEQSTDTQYF.

The rearrangement links TRBV6-5 to TRBJ2-7; perhaps TRBD1 as D (7 bases). The CDR3 length is 15 residues. The germline CDR1 and CDR2 sequences are MNHEY and SVGAGI. The germline V and J ends were trimmed by 2 bases and 5 bases, with 16 bases remaining between them. CDR3 amino acids: CASSYAGQLSHEQYF. CDR3 DNA: TGTGCCAGCAGTTACGCGGGACAGCTGAGCCACGAGCAGTACTTC.

This chain links TRBV5-6 with TRBJ2-3; 10 nucleotides line up with TRBD1. With 3 bases clipped from V and 3 bases from J, the junction kept 4 bases outside the gene matches. CDR1 and CDR2 from the germline V gene are SGHDT and YYEEEE. CDR3 length equals 15 residues. In DNA, the CDR3 is TGTGCCAGCAGCTCCAGGGACAGGGGAACAGATACGCAGTATTTT. Translated: CASSSRDRGTDTQYF.

This chain links TRBV6-1 with TRBJ2-7; D remains ambiguous. Germline V gene data show CDR1 as MNHNS and CDR2 as SASEGT. Trimming stripped 1 base from V and 3 bases from J, with 10 bases between. The length of the CDR3 is 14 residues. CDR3 DNA: TGTGCCAGCAGTGAAGTGGCAGAAGGCTACGAGCAGTACTTC. Its translation: CASSEVAEGYEQYF.

The chain is built from TRBV14 and TRBJ2-7, with D uncertain. CDR1 is SGHDN, CDR2 FVKESK, per germline. The CDR3 length is 14 residues. V dropped 6 bases and J dropped 3 bases, with 15 bases sitting between them. The CDR3 region is CASSPALSFYEQYF. CDR3 coding DNA: TGTGCCAGCAGTCCGGCGTTAAGCTTCTACGAGCAGTACTTC.

V usage is TRBV10-3 and J usage is TRBJ1-2, with TRBD1 as a possible D gene (5 bases). Germline V gene data show CDR1 as ENHRY and CDR2 as SYGVKD. Trimming took off 3 bases at V and 4 bases at J, with 9 bases between the two ends. The CDR3 length is 13 residues. The CDR3 nucleotides read TGTGCCATCAGTGAAGGACACTTCTATGGCTACACCTTC. Amino acid sequence: CAISEGHFYGYTF.